This TCR beta chain stems from a study of shared clonotypes between healthy human individuals (dated by TCRdb to 2018 to 2020). For the study in its entirety: A couple of women and a few men aged 18 to 49 years were included in the cohort. Leukapheresis yielded between about 0.85 and 9 billion PBMCs per donor. Blood TCR repertoires of roughly 5 healthy adults were deeply sequenced to estimate repertoire size and the extent of clonotype sharing between individuals. Different laboratories and diverse techniques were used to prepare libraries and sequence TCR repertoires, to increase sequencing depth and limit assay-specific biases. For each donor, CD4 naive and CD4 memory were each given three plates, CD8 naive was given two plates, and CD8 memory was given one plate.

Using the deep immunoSEQ assay, multiplex PCR amplified TCR CDR3 regions from genomic DNA. Genomic DNA extracted from each cell subset was distributed evenly over all wells of several immunoSEQ 96-well plates, and each plate served as one replicate. Each replicate PCR for sorted subsets received around 200 ng genomic DNA, equal to roughly 33,000 T cell genomes. Purified libraries were quantified with a Qubit 3.0 fluorometer, sized on a Bioanalyzer 2100, and re-quantified with the KAPA Library Quantification kit. Every immunoSEQ 96-well plate was sequenced on a dedicated single-read 150-cycle Illumina NextSeq 550 flow cell. The authors processed their data as follows. Because the immunoSEQ output included only junctional sequences and no quality scores, the filtering could not be the same as the filtering used for full-length reads. Sequences were annotated with PyIR, a Python wrapper for IgBLAST v1.9, and V/J genes and CDR3 were assigned using IMGT germline references. Reads were filtered out if the reads had weak V/J assignments (E-value above 1e-6), no CDR3, stop codons, out-of-frame junctions, or ambiguous translated residues. A V3J clonotype was defined by an identical inferred V gene, J gene, and CDR3 amino acid sequence. Percentage overlap between repertoires was calculated by dividing the number of shared unique clonotypes by the size of the smaller repertoire. Richness of each repertoire was evaluated using RTK rarefaction, the Chao1 estimator, and Recon v2.1 estimates of unobserved clonotypes. For all TCRbeta clonotypes obtained by the gDNA method from several donors, generation probabilities were computed with OLGA. The table comes from immuneACCESS by way of TCRdb, which keeps in-frame sequences with V and J called. Part of the clones is missing from these tables; in studies checked, under half for an unresolved V gene and the rest for unknown reasons. The V and J calls and clone size come from that table; D and trimming were worked out from the DNA. This sample lists around 1.9 million clones; about 93% were detected once. Roughly 1.7% of the sample is held by the ten biggest clonotypes.

The CDR3 numbers 17 residues from cysteine through phenylalanine. Only the CDR3 region is kept as DNA, spanning 51 bases read in frame from base 1. CDR1 and CDR2 were assigned from the germline V gene as SGHVS and FQNEAQ. Trimming accounts for 5 bases at V and 6 bases at J, while the number of junction bases matched to no gene is 12. A word on this clone: Its antigen is currently not known. No much larger clone exists at a distance of one base, and base qualities are not known.

For the CD8 naive samples, CD45RO-negative cells were positively selected for CCR7, yielding a CD45RA+CCR7+ population from which TemRA cells were excluded. Donors were healthy HIV-negative adults with no recently reported acute infections or vaccinations. All donors were Caucasian adults living in Nashville, Tennessee, USA. Blood was collected by leukapheresis, and PBMCs were isolated by Ficoll-Histopaque density gradient centrifugation and then cryopreserved in liquid nitrogen vapor phase. Analytical flow cytometry was used to check the purity and quantity of every magnetically sorted T cell population. Genomic DNA was isolated from each sorted fraction and quantified by UV absorbance on a Nanodrop 2000c. Overall results and qualifications from the work: Higher generation probabilities were observed for clonotypes shared by all four sorted-subset donors than for non-shared clonotypes. Only blood was sampled, and tissue TCR repertoires likely differ from those in blood. When a few donors were compared, the shared fraction of clonotypes was about 5.4% for naive CD4, 3% to 4% for naive CD8, 2.3% for memory CD4, and under 0.5% for memory CD8. Rarefaction of sorted-subset datasets indicated incomplete sequencing despite the large sequencing depth. Naive subsets generally had larger estimated clonotype richness than memory subsets. The genetic and exposure-history diversity represented was limited by the small number of donors. Pairwise subsampling indicated that sequencing depth was expected to affect the degree of clonotype sharing among donors.

Specimen: naive CD8+ T cells from PBMCs. The sample's cell subset or site label is to be understood as: CD45RA+CCR7+. The chain couples TRBV7-8 to TRBJ2-2, with TRBD2 matching 10 junction bases. The receptor was isolated from a man aged 18 to 29 in good health. Some clones in this sample may be carry-over from other donors' samples. The DNA sequence follows: TGTGCCAGCAGCCTGGCGGCTAGCGGGAGAGTCGCCGGGGAGCTGTTTTTT. The translation is CASSLAASGRVAGELFF. Supplemented by the reference TRBV7-8 and TRBJ2-2 proteins around the CDR3, the complete variable domain is GAGVSQSPRYKVAKRGQDVALRCDPISGHVSLFWYQQALGQGPEFLTYFQNEAQLDKSGLPSDRFFAERPEGSVSTLKIQRTQQEDSAVYLCASSLAASGRVAGELFFGEGSRLTVL.